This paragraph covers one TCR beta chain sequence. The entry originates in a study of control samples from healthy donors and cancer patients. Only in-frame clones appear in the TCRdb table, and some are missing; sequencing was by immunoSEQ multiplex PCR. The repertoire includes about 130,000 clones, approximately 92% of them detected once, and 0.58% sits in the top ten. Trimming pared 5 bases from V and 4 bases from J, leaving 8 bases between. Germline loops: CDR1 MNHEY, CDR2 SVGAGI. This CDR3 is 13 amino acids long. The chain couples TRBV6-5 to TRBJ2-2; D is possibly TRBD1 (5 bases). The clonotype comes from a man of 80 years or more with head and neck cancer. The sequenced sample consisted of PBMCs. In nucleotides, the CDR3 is TGTGCCAGCAGTAGACAGATCACCGGGGAGCTGTTTTTT. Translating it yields CASSRQITGELFF.